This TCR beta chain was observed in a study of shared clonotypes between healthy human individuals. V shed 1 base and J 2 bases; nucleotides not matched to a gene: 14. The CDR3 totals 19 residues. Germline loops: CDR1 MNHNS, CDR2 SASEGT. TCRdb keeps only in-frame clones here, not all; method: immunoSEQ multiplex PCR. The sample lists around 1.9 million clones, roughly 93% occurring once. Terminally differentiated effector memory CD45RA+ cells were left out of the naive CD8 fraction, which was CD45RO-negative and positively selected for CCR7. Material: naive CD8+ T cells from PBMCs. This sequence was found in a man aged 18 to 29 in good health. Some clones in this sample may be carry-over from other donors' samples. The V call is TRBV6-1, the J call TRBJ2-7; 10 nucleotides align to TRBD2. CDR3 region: CASSEEGLAGAWVTYEQYF. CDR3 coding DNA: TGTGCCAGCAGTGAAGAAGGCCTAGCGGGAGCTTGGGTGACCTACGAGCAGTACTTC.